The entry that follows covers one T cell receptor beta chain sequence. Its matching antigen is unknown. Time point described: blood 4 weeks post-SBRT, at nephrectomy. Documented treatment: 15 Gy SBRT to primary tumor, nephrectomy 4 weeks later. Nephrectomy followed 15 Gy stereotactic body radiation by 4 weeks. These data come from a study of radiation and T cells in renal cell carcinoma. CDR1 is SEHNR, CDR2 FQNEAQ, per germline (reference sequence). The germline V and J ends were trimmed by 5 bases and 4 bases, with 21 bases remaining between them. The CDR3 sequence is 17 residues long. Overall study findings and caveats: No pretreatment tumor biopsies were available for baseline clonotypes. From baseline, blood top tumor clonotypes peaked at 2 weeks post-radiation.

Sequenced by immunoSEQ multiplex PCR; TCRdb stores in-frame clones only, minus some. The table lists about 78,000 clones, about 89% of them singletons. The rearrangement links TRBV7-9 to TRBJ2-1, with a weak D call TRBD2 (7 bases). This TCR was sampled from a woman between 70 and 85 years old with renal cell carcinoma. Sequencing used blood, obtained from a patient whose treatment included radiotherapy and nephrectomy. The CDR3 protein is CASSPPKGGDKYNEQFF. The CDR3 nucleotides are TGTGCCAGCAGCCCCCCTAAAGGGGGGGACAAATACAATGAGCAGTTCTTC.